This T cell receptor beta chain was found in a study of patients and donors after allogeneic stem cell transplantation. V dropped 8 bases and J dropped 5 bases, with 19 bases sitting between them. Germline V gene sequence: CDR1 MDHEN, CDR2 SYDVKM. This CDR3 is 15 amino acids long. The sample holds many counts of this clonotype. TCRdb reanalysed the RT-PCR reads using MiXCR and keeps one entry per CDR3 protein. The sample yields 25,000 or so distinct CDR3 sequences, around 7.4% seen once. The TCR sequence derives from a human donor who was either an allogeneic HSCT recipient or a stem cell or donor lymphocyte infusion donor (not recorded which). It is not recorded whose cells these are; they may come from a transplant donor. The rearrangement links TRBV28 to TRBJ2-1; D ambiguous. The sample was blood, either unsorted or a sorted T cell fraction (not recorded which). Here the CDR3 DNA reads TGTGCCAGCGGCCCTCAGGCGTACGGGCACAATGAGCAGTTCTTC. It is translated as CASGPQAYGHNEQFF.